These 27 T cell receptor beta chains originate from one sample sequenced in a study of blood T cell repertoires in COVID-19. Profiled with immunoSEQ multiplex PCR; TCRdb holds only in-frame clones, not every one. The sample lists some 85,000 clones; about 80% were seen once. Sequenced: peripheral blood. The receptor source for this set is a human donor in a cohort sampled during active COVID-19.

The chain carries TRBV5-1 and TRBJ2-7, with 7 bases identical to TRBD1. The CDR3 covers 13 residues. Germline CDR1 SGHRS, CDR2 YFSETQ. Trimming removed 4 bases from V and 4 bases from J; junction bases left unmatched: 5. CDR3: CASSGDRAYEQYF. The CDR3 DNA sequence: TGCGCCAGCAGCGGAGACAGGGCGTACGAGCAGTACTTC.

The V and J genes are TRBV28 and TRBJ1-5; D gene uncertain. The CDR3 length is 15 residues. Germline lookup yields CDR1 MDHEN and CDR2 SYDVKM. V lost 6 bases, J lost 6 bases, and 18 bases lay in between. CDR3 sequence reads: CASSPGGGSRQPQHF. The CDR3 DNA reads TGTGCCAGCAGCCCTGGAGGAGGGTCGCGTCAGCCCCAGCATTTT.

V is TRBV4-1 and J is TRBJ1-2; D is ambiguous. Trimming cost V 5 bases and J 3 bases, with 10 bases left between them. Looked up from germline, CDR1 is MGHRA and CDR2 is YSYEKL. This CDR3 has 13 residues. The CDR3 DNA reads TGCGCCAGCAGCATCTCCGCGGACTATGGCTACACCTTC. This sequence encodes CASSISADYGYTF.

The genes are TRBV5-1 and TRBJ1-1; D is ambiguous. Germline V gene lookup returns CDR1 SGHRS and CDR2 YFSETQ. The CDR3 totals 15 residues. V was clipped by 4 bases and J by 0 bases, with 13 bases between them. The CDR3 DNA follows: TGCGCCAGCAGCCAACAACAGACTATGAACACTGAAGCTTTCTTT. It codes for CASSQQQTMNTEAFF.

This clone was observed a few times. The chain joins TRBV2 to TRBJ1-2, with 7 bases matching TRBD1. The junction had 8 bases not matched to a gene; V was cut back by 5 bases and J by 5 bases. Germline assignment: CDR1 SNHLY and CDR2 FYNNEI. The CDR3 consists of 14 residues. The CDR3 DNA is TGTGCCAGCAGTCCGACAGGGCTATTGTATGGCTACACCTTC. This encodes CASSPTGLLYGYTF. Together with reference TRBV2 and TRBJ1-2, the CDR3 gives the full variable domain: EPEVTQTPSHQVTQMGQEVILRCVPISNHLYFYWYRQILGQKVEFLVSFYNNEISEKSEIFDDQFSVERPDGSNFTLKIRSTKLEDSAMYFCASSPTGLLYGYTFGSGTRLTVV.

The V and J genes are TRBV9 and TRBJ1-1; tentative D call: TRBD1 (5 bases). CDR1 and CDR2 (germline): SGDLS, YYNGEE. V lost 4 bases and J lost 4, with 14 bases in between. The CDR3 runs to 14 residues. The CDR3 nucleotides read TGTGCCAGCAGCCCCCGACAGAGTGCCACTGAAGCTTTCTTT. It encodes CASSPRQSATEAFF.

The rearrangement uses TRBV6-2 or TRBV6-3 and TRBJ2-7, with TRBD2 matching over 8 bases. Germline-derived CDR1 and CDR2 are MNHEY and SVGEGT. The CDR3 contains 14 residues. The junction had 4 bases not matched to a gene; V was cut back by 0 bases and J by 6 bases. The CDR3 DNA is TGTGCCAGCAGTTACTCGACGGGAGGGCCCGAGCAGTACTTC. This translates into CASSYSTGGPEQYF.

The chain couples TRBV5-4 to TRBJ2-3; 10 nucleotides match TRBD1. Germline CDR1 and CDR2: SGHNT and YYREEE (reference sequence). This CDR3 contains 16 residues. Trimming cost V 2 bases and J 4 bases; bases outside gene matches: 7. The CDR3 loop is CASSFPGQGKSDTQYF. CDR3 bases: TGTGCCAGCAGCTTTCCGGGACAGGGGAAGTCAGATACGCAGTATTTT.

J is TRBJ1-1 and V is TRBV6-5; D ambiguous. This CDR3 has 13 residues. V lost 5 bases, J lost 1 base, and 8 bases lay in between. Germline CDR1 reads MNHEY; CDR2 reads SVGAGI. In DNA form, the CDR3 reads TGTGCCAGCAGTATCAGACAGAACACTGAAGCTTTCTTT. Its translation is CASSIRQNTEAFF.

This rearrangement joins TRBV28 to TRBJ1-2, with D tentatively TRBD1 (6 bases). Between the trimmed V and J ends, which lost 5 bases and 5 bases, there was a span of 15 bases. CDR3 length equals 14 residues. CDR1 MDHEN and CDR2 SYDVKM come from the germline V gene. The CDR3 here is CASSLPGHPYGYTF. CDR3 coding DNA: TGTGCCAGCAGTCTCCCGGGACACCCATATGGCTACACCTTC.

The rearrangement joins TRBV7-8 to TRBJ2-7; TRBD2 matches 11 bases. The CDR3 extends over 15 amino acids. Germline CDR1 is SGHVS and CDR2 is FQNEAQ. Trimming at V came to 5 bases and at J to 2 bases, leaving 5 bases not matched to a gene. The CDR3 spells CASSNGLAGAYEQYF. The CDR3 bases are TGTGCCAGCAGCAACGGACTAGCGGGCGCCTACGAGCAGTACTTC.

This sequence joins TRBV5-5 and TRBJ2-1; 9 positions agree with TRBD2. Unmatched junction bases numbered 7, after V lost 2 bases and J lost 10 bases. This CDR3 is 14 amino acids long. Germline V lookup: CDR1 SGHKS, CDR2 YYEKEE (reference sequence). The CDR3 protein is CASSFWGLAIEQFF. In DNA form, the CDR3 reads TGTGCCAGCAGCTTCTGGGGACTAGCAATCGAGCAGTTCTTC.

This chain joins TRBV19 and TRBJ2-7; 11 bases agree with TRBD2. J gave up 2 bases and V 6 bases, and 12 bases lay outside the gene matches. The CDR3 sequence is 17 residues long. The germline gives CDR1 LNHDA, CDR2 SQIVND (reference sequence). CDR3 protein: CASSVQITSGGAYEQYF. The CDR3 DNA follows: TGTGCCAGTAGCGTACAAATAACTAGCGGGGGTGCCTACGAGCAGTACTTC.

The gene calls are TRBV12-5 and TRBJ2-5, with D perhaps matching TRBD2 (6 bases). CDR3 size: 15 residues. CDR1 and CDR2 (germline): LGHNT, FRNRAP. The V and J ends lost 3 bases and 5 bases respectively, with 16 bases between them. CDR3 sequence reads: CASGLGGGVRETQYF. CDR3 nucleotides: TGTGCTAGTGGTTTAGGTGGAGGGGTGAGGGAGACCCAGTACTTC.

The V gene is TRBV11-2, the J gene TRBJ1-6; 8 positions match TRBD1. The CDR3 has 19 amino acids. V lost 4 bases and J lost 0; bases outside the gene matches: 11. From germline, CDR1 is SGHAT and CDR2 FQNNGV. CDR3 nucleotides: TGTGCCAGCAGCTCCCGGGACAGGCGAGATAGCTCCTATAATTCACCCCTCCACTTT. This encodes CASSSRDRRDSSYNSPLHF. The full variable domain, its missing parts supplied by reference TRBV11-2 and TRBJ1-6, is EAGVAQSPRYKIIEKRQSVAFWCNPISGHATLYWYQQILGQGPKLLIQFQNNGVVDDSQLPKDRFSAERLKGVDSTLKIQPAKLEDSAVYLCASSSRDRRDSSYNSPLHFGNGTRLTVT.

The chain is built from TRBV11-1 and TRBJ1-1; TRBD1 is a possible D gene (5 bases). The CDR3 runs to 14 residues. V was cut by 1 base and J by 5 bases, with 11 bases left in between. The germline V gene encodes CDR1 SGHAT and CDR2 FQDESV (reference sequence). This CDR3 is CASSLVQGGTEAFF. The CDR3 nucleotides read TGTGCCAGCAGCTTAGTGCAGGGTGGGACTGAAGCTTTCTTT.

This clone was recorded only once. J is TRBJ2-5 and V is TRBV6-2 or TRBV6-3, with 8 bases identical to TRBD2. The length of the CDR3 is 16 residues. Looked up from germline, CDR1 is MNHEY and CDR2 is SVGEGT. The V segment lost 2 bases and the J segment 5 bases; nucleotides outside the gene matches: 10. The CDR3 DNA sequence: TGTGCCAGCAGTTACAAGGGACTAGAAAGGGCGGAGACCCAGTACTTC. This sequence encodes CASSYKGLERAETQYF.

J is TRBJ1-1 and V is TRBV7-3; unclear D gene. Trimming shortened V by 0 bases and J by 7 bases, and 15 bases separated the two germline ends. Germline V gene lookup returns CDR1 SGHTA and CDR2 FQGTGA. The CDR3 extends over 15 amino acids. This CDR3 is CASSLTGGRTNEAFF. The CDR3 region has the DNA TGTGCCAGCAGCTTAACCGGAGGGAGGACCAATGAAGCTTTCTTT.

Here the CDR3 DNA reads TGTGCCAGCAGCTTATTAGGGCGAGCGGGAGCCGAGACCCAGTACTTC. Translating it yields CASSLLGRAGAETQYF. The chain uses TRBV11-2 and TRBJ2-5; 8 bases fit TRBD2. The CDR3 has 16 residues. In germline, CDR1 is SGHAT, CDR2 FQNNGV. J gave up 5 bases and V 2 bases, and 10 bases lay outside the gene matches.

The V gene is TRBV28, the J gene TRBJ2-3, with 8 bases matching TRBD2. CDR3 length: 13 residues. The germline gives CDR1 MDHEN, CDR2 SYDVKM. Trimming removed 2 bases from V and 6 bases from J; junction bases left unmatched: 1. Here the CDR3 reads CASSLGTRDTQYF. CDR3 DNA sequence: TGTGCCAGCAGTTTAGGGACTAGGGATACGCAGTATTTT.

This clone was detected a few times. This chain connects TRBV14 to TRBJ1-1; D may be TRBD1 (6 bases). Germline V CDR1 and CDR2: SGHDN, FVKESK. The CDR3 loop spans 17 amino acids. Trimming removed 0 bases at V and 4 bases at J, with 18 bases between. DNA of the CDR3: TGTGCCAGCAGCCAAGAGGGGCAGGACAGTGGTTCCACTGAAGCTTTCTTT. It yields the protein CASSQEGQDSGSTEAFF.

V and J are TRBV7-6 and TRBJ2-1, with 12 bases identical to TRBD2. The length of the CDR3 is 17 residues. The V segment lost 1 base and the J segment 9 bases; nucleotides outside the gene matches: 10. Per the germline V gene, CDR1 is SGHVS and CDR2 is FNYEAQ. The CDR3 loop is CASSLERLAGVLGEQFF. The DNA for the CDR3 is TGTGCCAGCAGCTTAGAGCGACTAGCGGGAGTTTTGGGTGAGCAGTTCTTC.

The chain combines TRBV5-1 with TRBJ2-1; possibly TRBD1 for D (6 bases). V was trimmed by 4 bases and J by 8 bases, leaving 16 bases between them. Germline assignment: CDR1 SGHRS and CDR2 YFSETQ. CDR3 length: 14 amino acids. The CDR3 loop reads CASSKGHKVDEQFF. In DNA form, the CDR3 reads TGCGCCAGCAGCAAGGGACATAAAGTTGATGAGCAGTTCTTC.

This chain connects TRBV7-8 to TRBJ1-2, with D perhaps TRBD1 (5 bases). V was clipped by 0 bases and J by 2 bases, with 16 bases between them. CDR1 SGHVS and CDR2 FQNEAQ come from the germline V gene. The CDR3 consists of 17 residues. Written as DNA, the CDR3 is TGTGCCAGCAGCTTAGCGAATCCAGGGCCCCTAAACTATGGCTACACCTTC. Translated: CASSLANPGPLNYGYTF. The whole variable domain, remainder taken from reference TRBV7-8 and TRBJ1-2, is GAGVSQSPRYKVAKRGQDVALRCDPISGHVSLFWYQQALGQGPEFLTYFQNEAQLDKSGLPSDRFFAERPEGSVSTLKIQRTQQEDSAVYLCASSLANPGPLNYGYTFGSGTRLTVV.

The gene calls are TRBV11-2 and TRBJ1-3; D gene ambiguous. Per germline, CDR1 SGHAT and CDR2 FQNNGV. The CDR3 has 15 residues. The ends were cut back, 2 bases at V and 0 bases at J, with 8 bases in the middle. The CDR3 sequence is CASSLTESSGNTIYF. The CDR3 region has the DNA TGTGCCAGCAGCTTAACCGAGAGCTCTGGAAACACCATATATTTT. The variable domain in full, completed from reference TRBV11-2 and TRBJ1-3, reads EAGVAQSPRYKIIEKRQSVAFWCNPISGHATLYWYQQILGQGPKLLIQFQNNGVVDDSQLPKDRFSAERLKGVDSTLKIQPAKLEDSAVYLCASSLTESSGNTIYFGEGSWLTVV.

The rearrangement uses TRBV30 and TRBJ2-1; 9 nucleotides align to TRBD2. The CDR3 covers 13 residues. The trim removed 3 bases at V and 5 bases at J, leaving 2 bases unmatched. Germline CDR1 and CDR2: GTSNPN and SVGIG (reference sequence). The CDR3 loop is CAWRGLANNEQFF. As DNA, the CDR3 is TGTGCCTGGAGGGGACTAGCCAACAATGAGCAGTTCTTC.

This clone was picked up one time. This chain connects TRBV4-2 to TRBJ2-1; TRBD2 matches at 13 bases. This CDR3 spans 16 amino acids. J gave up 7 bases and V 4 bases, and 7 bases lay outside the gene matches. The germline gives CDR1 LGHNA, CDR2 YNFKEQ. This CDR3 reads CASSLSLAGGLNEQFF. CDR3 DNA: TGTGCCAGCAGCCTCTCACTAGCGGGAGGGCTTAATGAGCAGTTCTTC.